This T cell receptor (beta chain) was sequenced in a study of T cells in Graves' hyperthyroidism and ophthalmopathy. Across the whole study: Before any treatment, at initial diagnosis, peripheral blood was collected.

This CDR3 is 16 amino acids long. Germline V gives CDR1 SGHRS, CDR2 YFSETQ. The V gene end was trimmed by 5 bases and the J gene end by 9 bases; junction bases not matched to a gene: 10. Patients were excluded for uncontrolled infection, other autoimmune disease, pregnancy or lactation. Researchers took RNA transcripts and amplified the TCR beta CDR3 regions from them. Using the HTBI primer set, a first-round RT-PCR was run on the TCR CDR3. In TCRdb, the multiplex PCR reads were re-called with MiXCR into one record per CDR3 protein. The repertoire holds around 500,000 distinct CDR3 sequences, with 13% to 15% as singletons. This clonotype was counted only a few times.

The sequencing sample was made of blood. The source is a woman in her thirties or forties with Graves' hyperthyroidism. The chain is built from TRBV5-1 and TRBJ2-1, with 14 positions matching TRBD2. CDR3 DNA sequence: TGCGCCAGCAGAGGACTAGCGGGAGGATCCCCCAGTGAGCAGTTCTTC. This codes for CASRGLAGGSPSEQFF.